This passage covers 9 T cell receptor beta chains from one sample sequenced in a study of blood T cell repertoires in COVID-19. Profiling relied on immunoSEQ multiplex PCR, and the TCRdb table lists in-frame clones only, not all of them. Of 240,000 or so clones in the sample, 88% were seen once. The sequencing input was peripheral blood. The receptors were sampled from a woman aged 25 to 39 with acute or convalescent COVID-19.

V and J are TRBV24-1 and TRBJ1-3; no reliable D call. This CDR3 region has 13 residues. Trimming removed 4 bases at V and 4 bases at J, with 7 bases between. The germline V gene encodes CDR1 KGHDR and CDR2 SFDVKD. The CDR3 region is CATSEGLGNTIYF. The CDR3 nucleotides are TGTGCCACCAGTGAGGGCTTGGGAAACACCATATATTTT.

The chain combines TRBV7-8 with TRBJ2-5; 11 nucleotides align to TRBD2. This CDR3 has 15 amino acids. The germline V gene has CDR1 SGHVS and CDR2 FQNEAQ. V gave up 1 base and J gave up 6 bases; unmatched junction bases: 4. The CDR3 here is CASSLVSSGRKTQYF. The CDR3 DNA reads TGTGCCAGCAGCTTAGTCTCTAGCGGGAGGAAGACCCAGTACTTC.

The rearrangement uses TRBV18 and TRBJ2-1, with 13 bases fitting TRBD2. V shed 2 bases and J 7 bases; nucleotides not matched to a gene: 8. The CDR3 totals 17 residues. From germline, CDR1 is KGHSH and CDR2 LQKENI. In DNA, the CDR3 is TGTGCCAGCTCACCAGGGACTAGCGGGATGTCTCGGAATGAGCAGTTCTTC. Encoded protein: CASSPGTSGMSRNEQFF.

A few counts support this clone. CDR3 coding DNA: TGTGCCAGCAGCGCGGACAGGGGGGCCTGGCCCCTCCACTTT. This codes for CASSADRGAWPLHF. J is TRBJ1-6 and V is TRBV3-1 (or the pseudogene TRBV3-2), with 10 bases aligning to TRBD1. Germline CDR1 and CDR2: LGHDT and YNNKEL (reference sequence). V gave up 5 bases and J gave up 13 bases; unmatched junction bases: 8. This CDR3 has 14 residues.

The V call is TRBV29-1, the J call TRBJ1-1, with TRBD1 matching over 8 bases. Germline V CDR1 and CDR2: SQVTM, ANQGSEA. V trimming: 1 base; J trimming: 5 bases; junction bases outside the gene matches: 12. This CDR3 comprises 16 residues. The CDR3 spells CSVEVPTGGSVTEAFF. The CDR3 DNA is TGCAGCGTTGAAGTTCCCACAGGGGGTTCGGTGACTGAAGCTTTCTTT.

The chain links TRBV27 to TRBJ1-5, with unresolved D. This CDR3 is built from 13 residues. In germline, CDR1 is MNHEY, CDR2 SMNVEV (reference sequence). V lost 3 bases and J lost 10, with 13 bases in between. The CDR3, as DNA: TGTGCCAGCAGTTTCGGGGTCAATCGACCCCAGCATTTT. Amino acid sequence: CASSFGVNRPQHF.

The V call is TRBV2, the J call TRBJ2-1; D possibly corresponds to TRBD2 (6 bases). Germline V gene lookup returns CDR1 SNHLY and CDR2 FYNNEI. The CDR3 has 15 residues. Trimming took 8 bases from V and 0 from J, leaving 14 bases between them. The CDR3: CASGGIRNSYNEQFF. In DNA form, the CDR3 reads TGTGCCAGCGGGGGGATCCGAAACTCCTACAATGAGCAGTTCTTC.

This clone has just one count. The rearrangement uses TRBV2 and TRBJ1-6; tentative D call: TRBD1 (6 bases). The V end lost 1 base, the J end lost 7 bases, and 11 bases lay between the germline ends. The CDR3 is made up of 15 amino acids. Germline V gene lookup returns CDR1 SNHLY and CDR2 FYNNEI. CDR3 sequence reads: CASSEDRAHNSPLHF. The CDR3 nucleotides read TGTGCCAGCAGTGAAGACAGGGCCCACAATTCACCCCTCCACTTT.

The rearrangement joins TRBV5-1 to TRBJ2-3; 15 bases line up with TRBD2. The CDR3 is 17 amino acids. In germline, CDR1 is SGHRS, CDR2 YFSETQ. V lost 4 bases, J lost 3 bases, and 6 bases stayed unmatched. The CDR3 region is CASSPGTSGRRTDTQYF. The CDR3 nucleotides read TGCGCCAGCAGCCCCGGGACTAGCGGGAGGAGAACAGATACGCAGTATTTT.